The 20 T cell receptor beta chains given below trace back to one sample, sequenced in a study of T cells in localized non-small cell lung cancer. The data were produced by immunoSEQ multiplex PCR, yet TCRdb's version contains in-frame clones alone and is incomplete. The profile shows 25,000 to 35,000 clones, approximately 83% of them singletons. Here the sequenced sample was peripheral blood mononuclear cells, taken before any cancer treatment. The receptors come from a man aged 40 to 70 with stage III lung adenocarcinoma.

This clone was seen only a few times. The gene calls are TRBV30 and TRBJ2-2; no clear D gene. V lost 5 bases, J lost 2 bases, and 12 bases lay in between. CDR3 length: 14 amino acids. Per germline, CDR1 GTSNPN and CDR2 SVGIG (reference sequence). CDR3 in DNA: TGTGCCTGGGCCCGTCTGGCAAACACCGGGGAGCTGTTTTTT. Translating it yields CAWARLANTGELFF. The full variable domain, its missing parts supplied by reference TRBV30 and TRBJ2-2, is SQTIHQWPATLVQPVGSPLSLECTVEGTSNPNLYWYRQAAGRGLQLLFYSVGIGQISSEVPQNLSASRPQDRQFILSSKKLLLSDSGFYLCAWARLANTGELFFGEGSRLTVL.

The V call is TRBV11-2, the J call TRBJ2-1; 9 nucleotides match TRBD1. This CDR3 contains 16 residues. V was pared by 4 bases and J by 7 bases, with 11 bases of the junction left unmatched. Germline V gene data show CDR1 as SGHAT and CDR2 as FQNNGV. CDR3: CASSSIGTGKVNEQFF. For the CDR3, the DNA is TGTGCCAGCAGCTCAATAGGGACAGGGAAAGTGAATGAGCAGTTCTTC.

This sequence joins TRBV7-9 and TRBJ2-7; 8 positions agree with TRBD1. This CDR3 is built from 14 residues. Germline V gene data show CDR1 as SEHNR and CDR2 as FQNEAQ (reference sequence). The J segment lost 1 base and the V segment lost 2 bases, leaving 1 base of the junction unmatched. The CDR3 sequence is CASSLTGGSYEQYF. CDR3 in DNA: TGTGCCAGCAGCTTAACAGGGGGTTCCTACGAGCAGTACTTC.

V and J are TRBV7-9 and TRBJ2-7, with 9 bases that match TRBD1. Per the germline V gene, CDR1 is SEHNR and CDR2 is FQNEAQ (reference sequence). This CDR3 has 14 amino acids. V was pared by 8 bases and J by 1 base, with 6 bases of the junction left unmatched. The CDR3 loop reads CASAPTGGSYEQYV. The CDR3 DNA is TGTGCCAGCGCGCCGACAGGGGGTTCCTACGAGCAGTACGTC.

This chain links TRBV5-6 with TRBJ2-2; 9 bases map to TRBD1. Germline V gene lookup returns CDR1 SGHDT and CDR2 YYEEEE. This CDR3 region has 17 residues. Unmatched junction bases numbered 5, after V lost 0 bases and J lost 2 bases. The CDR3 nucleotides read TGTGCCAGCAGCTTGGCCCGGGACAGGGATAACACCGGGGAGCTGTTTTTT. Translated: CASSLARDRDNTGELFF.

The chain links TRBV12-5 to TRBJ2-2; D is possibly TRBD1 (6 bases). V lost 6 bases to trimming and J lost 5 bases, with 7 bases between them. The CDR3 sequence is 12 residues long. Germline loops: CDR1 LGHNT, CDR2 FRNRAP. CDR3 DNA: TGTGCTAGTGGCACAGGGACCGGGGAGCTGTTTTTT. Protein sequence: CASGTGTGELFF.

The chain recombines TRBV28 with TRBJ1-2; D uncertain. CDR3 size: 14 residues. In germline, CDR1 is MDHEN, CDR2 SYDVKM. V lost 3 bases and J lost 9, with 17 bases in between. As DNA, the CDR3 is TGTGCCAGCAGTTTGATTAGTGGGCGAGATAGCTACACCTTC. Translation: CASSLISGRDSYTF.

This chain uses TRBV7-2 with TRBJ1-6; the D is unclear. Between the trimmed V and J ends, which lost 1 base and 8 bases, there was a span of 9 bases. The CDR3 totals 14 residues. Germline values: CDR1 SGHTA, CDR2 FQGNSA. The CDR3 DNA is TGTGCCAGCAGCTTAGATTTTTCCTATTCACCCCTCCACTTT. As protein: CASSLDFSYSPLHF.

This clone turned up a few times. The V call is TRBV10-3, the J call TRBJ1-5; D might be TRBD1 (5 bases). The ends were cut back, 4 bases at V and 6 bases at J, with 13 bases in the middle. Germline assignment: CDR1 ENHRY and CDR2 SYGVKD. The CDR3 spans 14 residues. The CDR3 loop is CAISVQADGQPQHF. The CDR3 nucleotides are TGTGCCATCAGTGTACAGGCGGACGGTCAGCCCCAGCATTTT.

The J gene is TRBJ2-7, the V gene TRBV6-5, with D possibly matching TRBD2 (6 bases). Germline CDR1 reads MNHEY; CDR2 reads SVGAGI. The CDR3 runs 15 residues. V was shortened by 6 bases and J by 0 bases, with 15 bases between the two germline ends. The CDR3 here is CASRMGDGSSYEQYV. The DNA for the CDR3 is TGTGCCAGCAGAATGGGGGACGGGAGCTCCTACGAGCAGTACGTC.

In its sample, this clone was seen a few times. J is TRBJ1-6 and V is TRBV2; unclear D gene. V was clipped by 3 bases and J by 8 bases, with 8 bases between them. Looked up from germline, CDR1 is SNHLY and CDR2 is FYNNEI. This CDR3 region has 13 residues. The CDR3 nucleotides are TGTGCCAGCAGTGATCTTCCCTATTCACCCCTCCACTTT. Protein sequence: CASSDLPYSPLHF.

V and J are TRBV6-1 and TRBJ2-5, with TRBD1 identical over 8 bases. This CDR3 is built from 13 residues. V shed 7 bases, J shed 5 bases, and the junction held 6 bases outside the gene matches. The germline gives CDR1 MNHNS, CDR2 SASEGT. The CDR3 DNA follows: TGTGCCAGCATGGCAGGGGGCCGGGAGACCCAGTACTTC. This gives the protein CASMAGGRETQYF.

The rearrangement joins TRBV6-1 to TRBJ2-7; perhaps TRBD1 as D (6 bases). The ends were cut back, 8 bases at V and 3 bases at J, with 17 bases in the middle. CDR1 is MNHNS, CDR2 SASEGT, per germline. The CDR3 covers 14 residues. The CDR3 DNA is TGTGCCAGCGGTCATCCAGGGGCTGGCTACGAGCAGTACGTC. This codes for CASGHPGAGYEQYV.

A few counts support this clone. This chain uses TRBV7-6 with TRBJ1-6; TRBD1 might be the D (6 bases). Deletions cut 4 bases from V and 9 bases from J, with 13 bases between. Germline CDR1 SGHVS, CDR2 FNYEAQ. The CDR3 is made up of 14 amino acids. The CDR3 sequence is CASSSQGLTSPLHF. CDR3 bases: TGTGCCAGCAGCTCACAGGGTTTGACTTCACCCCTCCACTTT.

The chain is built from TRBV28 and TRBJ1-2; D is perhaps TRBD1 (6 bases). Germline CDR1 is MDHEN and CDR2 is SYDVKM. V shed 5 bases and J shed 8 bases, with 15 bases lying between them. The CDR3 has 13 residues. The DNA of the CDR3 is TGTGCCAGCAGTCCGCCGAAGGGGGAGGGCTACACCTTC. Translation gives CASSPPKGEGYTF.

The J gene is TRBJ2-1, the V gene TRBV5-1, with 8 bases fitting TRBD2. Germline-derived CDR1 and CDR2 are SGHRS and YFSETQ. The CDR3 sequence is 15 residues long. Trimming removed 2 bases from V and 2 bases from J; junction bases left unmatched: 3. This chain's CDR3 is CASSLLADAYNEQFF. CDR3 nucleotide sequence: TGCGCCAGCAGCTTACTAGCGGATGCCTACAATGAGCAGTTCTTC.

The chain couples TRBV4-2 to TRBJ2-3, with 8 bases lining up with TRBD2. V gave up 3 bases and J gave up 9 bases; unmatched junction bases: 5. This CDR3 spans 13 amino acids. Germline V gives CDR1 LGHNA, CDR2 YNFKEQ. CDR3 amino acids: CASSHDSGVTQYF. The CDR3 DNA is TGTGCCAGCAGCCATGATAGCGGGGTCACGCAGTATTTT.

This chain connects TRBV5-4 to TRBJ1-4, with 8 positions matching TRBD1. The junction had 9 bases not matched to a gene; V was cut back by 3 bases and J by 8 bases. Germline V gene sequence: CDR1 SGHNT, CDR2 YYREEE (reference sequence). The CDR3 length is 15 residues. CDR3 protein: CASSSTGQGGEKLFF. In DNA form, the CDR3 reads TGTGCCAGCAGCTCAACCGGACAGGGTGGGGAAAAACTGTTTTTT. The full variable domain, in which reference TRBV5-4 and TRBJ1-4 provide the parts outside the CDR3, is ETGVTQSPTHLIKTRGQQVTLRCSSQSGHNTVSWYQQALGQGPQFIFQYYREEENGRGNFPPRFSGLQFPNYSSELNVNALELDDSALYLCASSSTGQGGEKLFFGSGTQLSVL.

This chain joins TRBV4-1 and TRBJ1-5, with D perhaps TRBD1 (5 bases). From germline, CDR1 is MGHRA and CDR2 YSYEKL. Trimming removed 0 bases at V and 7 bases at J, with 13 bases between. CDR3 length: 15 amino acids. Written as DNA, the CDR3 is TGCGCCAGCAGCCAAGATGGGCAAGAGGGGCAGCCCCAGCATTTT. Protein sequence: CASSQDGQEGQPQHF.

The chain links TRBV10-3 to TRBJ2-7; a possible D gene is TRBD2 (5 bases). V was cut by 3 bases and J by 2 bases, with 11 bases left in between. The CDR3 spans 14 residues. Germline values: CDR1 ENHRY, CDR2 SYGVKD. CDR3 in DNA: TGTGCCATCAGTGATTACCAGACTACCTACGAGCAGTACTTC. It is translated as CAISDYQTTYEQYF.